Below, one TCR beta chain is given with its context. This CDR3 contains 13 residues. CDR1 and CDR2 from the germline V gene are MNHEY and SVGAGI. V gave up 6 bases and J gave up 7 bases; unmatched junction bases: 5. Unstimulated regulatory T cells (CD4+CD25+CD127-), CD4+CD25- non-regulatory cells, CD4 and CD8 cells were FACS-sorted from thawed PBMCs. Libraries were prepared by immunoSEQ multiplex PCR; TCRdb keeps only in-frame clonotypes and omits some of them. This table holds over 60,000 clones, 98% found once. The data originate from a study of Tregs in tolerant kidney transplant recipients. The source of this sequence is a human donor who received a combined kidney and bone marrow transplant. The input for sequencing was CD4+ T cells from blood, taken before the transplant. V and J are TRBV6-5 and TRBJ1-2; the match to TRBD1 covers 10 bases. The CDR3 bases are TGTGCCAGCAGACCGGGACAGGGGATTGGCTACACCTTC. It is translated as CASRPGQGIGYTF.